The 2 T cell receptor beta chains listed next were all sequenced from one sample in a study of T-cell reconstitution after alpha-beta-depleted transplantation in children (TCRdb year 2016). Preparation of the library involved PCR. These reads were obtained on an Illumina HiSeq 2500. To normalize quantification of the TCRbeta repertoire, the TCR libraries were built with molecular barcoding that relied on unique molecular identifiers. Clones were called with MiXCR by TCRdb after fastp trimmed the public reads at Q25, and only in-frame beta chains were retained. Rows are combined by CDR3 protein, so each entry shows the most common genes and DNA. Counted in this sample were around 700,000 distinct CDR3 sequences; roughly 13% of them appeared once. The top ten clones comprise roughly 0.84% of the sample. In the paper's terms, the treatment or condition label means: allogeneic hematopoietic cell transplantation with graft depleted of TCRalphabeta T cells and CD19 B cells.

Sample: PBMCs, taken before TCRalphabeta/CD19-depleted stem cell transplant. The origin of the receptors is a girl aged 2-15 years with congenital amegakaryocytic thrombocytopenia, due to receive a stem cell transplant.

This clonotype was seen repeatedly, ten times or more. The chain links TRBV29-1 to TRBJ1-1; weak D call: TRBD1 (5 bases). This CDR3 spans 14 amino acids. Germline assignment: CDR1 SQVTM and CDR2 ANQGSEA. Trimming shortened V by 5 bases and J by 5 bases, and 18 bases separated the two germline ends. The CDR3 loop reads CSVLLLGVNTEAFF. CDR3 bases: TGCAGCGTTCTCCTGCTAGGGGTAAATACTGAAGCTTTCTTT.

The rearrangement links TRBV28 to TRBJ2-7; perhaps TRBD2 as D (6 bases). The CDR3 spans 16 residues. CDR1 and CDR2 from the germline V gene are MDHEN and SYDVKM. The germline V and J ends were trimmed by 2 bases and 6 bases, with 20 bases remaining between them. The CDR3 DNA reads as TGTGCCAGCAGTTTAGGGGAACTAGCTGAGTTAGGCGAGCAGTACTTC. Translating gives CASSLGELAELGEQYF.